A selection of T cell receptor beta chains follows, all from one sample in a study of T cells in localized non-small cell lung cancer. The assay was immunoSEQ multiplex PCR, and TCRdb's table has in-frame clones only and misses some. The sample has fewer than 2,000 clones, roughly a fifth seen once. The sequences come from normal lung tissue next to the tumor, collected before any cancer treatment. The receptors were gathered from a woman aged 35-70 years with stage I lung adenocarcinoma. Both conserved end residues are part of each CDR3. The D gene is left open where the match is weak. Expanded clones are given a class, and other clones once, few, many or no size at all.

clone_size	v_call	d_call	j_call	cdr3_nt	cdr3_aa
few	TRBV9	-	TRBJ2-1	TGTGCCAGCACCAGCGGGTATTACAATGAGCAGTTCTTC	CASTSGYYNEQFF
large	TRBV6-8	-	TRBJ1-1	TGTGCCACTGTGGACAGACCGAACACTGAAGCTTTCTTT	CATVDRPNTEAFF
-	TRBV19	TRBD1	TRBJ2-3	TGTGCCAGTAGTATAAGCGGACAGGATGAAGATACGCAGTATTTT	CASSISGQDEDTQYF
medium-sized	TRBV6-8	TRBD2	TRBJ2-3	TGTGCCAGCAGTGACTCTGCGGGGGGGAGCACAGATACGCAGTATTTT	CASSDSAGGSTDTQYF
-	TRBV5-1	-	TRBJ1-2	TGCGCCAGCAGCTTGGCGGGGGACCGAGACTATGGCTACACCTTC	CASSLAGDRDYGYTF
-	TRBV15	TRBD1	TRBJ2-7	TGTGCCACCAGTCCAGCTGGGACAGGGTCCTACGAGCAGTACTTC	CATSPAGTGSYEQYF
once	TRBV30	TRBD1	TRBJ2-6	TGTGCCTGGACCCCAGGGGGTATCTCTGGGGCCAACGTCCTGACTTTC	CAWTPGGISGANVLTF
-	TRBV10-2	-	TRBJ2-1	TGCGCCAGCAGTGATGCTTACTCCTACAATGAGCAGTTCTTC	CASSDAYSYNEQFF
large	TRBV6-8	TRBD2	TRBJ2-1	TGTGCCAGCAGTGCCGGGACTAGCGGGGGGAATGAGCAGTTCTTC	CASSAGTSGGNEQFF
few	TRBV10-2	TRBD1	TRBJ1-5	TGCGCCAGCCAGAAAGGACAGGGGCCTCAGCCCCAGCATTTT	CASQKGQGPQPQHF
large	TRBV6-8	-	TRBJ2-7	TGTGCCAGCAGTTACTCTTCGGTTAGGGTATCCTACGAGCAGTACTTC	CASSYSSVRVSYEQYF
-	TRBV29-1	TRBD1	TRBJ2-5	TGCAGCGTTGTGGGGGACAGGGGGCTGGAGACCCAGTACTTC	CSVVGDRGLETQYF
medium-sized	TRBV6-8	TRBD2	TRBJ2-1	TGTGCCAGCAGTTACTCCGGAGCGGGAGGCAATGAGCAGTTCTTC	CASSYSGAGGNEQFF
-	TRBV29-1	-	TRBJ1-5	TGCAGCGTAGTCCAGGGAACCAATCAGCCCCAGCATTTT	CSVVQGTNQPQHF
-	TRBV11-3	-	TRBJ2-1	TGTGCCAGCAGCTTAGACAGTTCGAGCTCCTACAATGAGCAGTTCTTC	CASSLDSSSSYNEQFF
large	TRBV9	-	TRBJ2-1	TGTGCCAGCAGCGTAGACCCCCGGACTGGAGGGGGCTCCTACAATGAGCAGTTCTTC	CASSVDPRTGGGSYNEQFF
few	TRBV9	TRBD2	TRBJ2-5	TGTGCCAGCAGCGTAACCCTCGGCGGGGGGGCGGAGACCCAGTACTTC	CASSVTLGGGAETQYF
large	TRBV6-8	-	TRBJ1-4	TGTGCCAGCAGTTACGGGCTCTTCGACGAAAAACTGTTTTTT	CASSYGLFDEKLFF
few	TRBV6-8	TRBD1	TRBJ1-5	TGTGCCAGCAGTTACCCCCCCGACAGGGTGGGCAATCAGCCCCAGCATTTT	CASSYPPDRVGNQPQHF
medium-sized	TRBV11-3	TRBD2	TRBJ2-1	TGTGCCAGCAGCGACCGGCTAGCGGGAGCCACCGACAATGAGCAGTTCTTC	CASSDRLAGATDNEQFF